The source of this T cell receptor (beta chain) is a study of Graves' ophthalmopathy and Graves' hyperthyroidism. Study-wide results and limits: The model predicted progression of ophthalmopathy with a sensitivity of roughly 70%, and its specificity was 72.22%.

This clonotype came up a few times. The target antigen is unknown. At one end the junction does not follow the germline gene, possibly because of a read error. The germline V gene encodes CDR1 ENHRY and CDR2 SYGVKD. The CDR3 runs to 13 residues. Orbital computed tomography, thyroid ultrasound, TRAb, serum thyroxine and clinical symptoms formed the basis of diagnosis. Fresh peripheral blood, around 9.8 ml, was the PBMC source. RNA transcripts yielded amplified TCR beta CDR3 regions. The workflow started with a first-round RT-PCR run with HTBI primers and then moved on to a second-round multiplex PCR. Using its own MiXCR run on the multiplex PCR reads, TCRdb lists one record per CDR3 protein. Of approximately 700,000 distinct CDR3 sequences in the sample, roughly 40% are singletons; the top ten hold around 40%.

This clonotype originated in an adult man with Graves' ophthalmopathy. This sequence joins TRBV10-3 and TRBJ1-2; 7 nucleotides match TRBD1. Material: peripheral blood. CDR3 coding DNA: TGTGCCAGCAGTTACCCCGACAGGGATGGCTACACCTTC. Residues: CASSYPDRDGYTF.